One T cell receptor beta chain is described in this entry. What it binds is not known. This sample was included in a study of siplizumab effects on memory and regulatory T cells. Study-wide findings and caveats: Unstimulated naive T cells seemed to show more diversity than memory cells did, and they also seemed to be among the major contributors to the alloresponse.

Approximately 100,000 TCR templates per sample were sequenced. Data came from immunoSEQ multiplex PCR; TCRdb stores just in-frame clones and leaves some out. Of about 100,000 clones listed, approximately 91% are singletons. With 4 bases removed from V and 0 bases from J, the gap between germline ends came to 9 bases. The CDR3 sequence is 14 residues long. CDR1 and CDR2 (germline): SGHRS, YFSETQ. The TCR sequence derives from a human donor in good health. Some clones in this sample may be carry-over from other donors' samples. Material for sequencing was CD4+ T cells sorted from blood. The chain has TRBV5-1 and TRBJ2-3, with D uncertain. The CDR3 protein is CASSKGSSTDTQYF. The CDR3 DNA reads as TGCGCCAGCAGCAAGGGCTCTAGCACAGATACGCAGTATTTT.